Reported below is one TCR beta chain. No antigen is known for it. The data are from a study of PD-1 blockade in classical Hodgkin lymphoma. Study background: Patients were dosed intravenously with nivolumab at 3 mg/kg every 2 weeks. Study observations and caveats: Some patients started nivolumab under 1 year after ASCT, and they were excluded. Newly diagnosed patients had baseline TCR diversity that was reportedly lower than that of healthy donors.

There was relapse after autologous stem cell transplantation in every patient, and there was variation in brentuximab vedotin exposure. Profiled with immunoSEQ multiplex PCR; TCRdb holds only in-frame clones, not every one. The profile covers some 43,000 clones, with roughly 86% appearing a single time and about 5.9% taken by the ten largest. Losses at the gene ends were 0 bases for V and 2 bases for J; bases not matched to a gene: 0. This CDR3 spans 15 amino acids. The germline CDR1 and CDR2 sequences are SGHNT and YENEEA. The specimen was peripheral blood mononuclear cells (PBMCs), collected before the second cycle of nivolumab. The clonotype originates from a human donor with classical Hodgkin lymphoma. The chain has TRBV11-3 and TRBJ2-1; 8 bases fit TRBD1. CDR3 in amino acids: CASSLEQGAYNEQFF. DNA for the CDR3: TGTGCCAGCAGCTTAGAACAGGGGGCCTACAATGAGCAGTTCTTC.